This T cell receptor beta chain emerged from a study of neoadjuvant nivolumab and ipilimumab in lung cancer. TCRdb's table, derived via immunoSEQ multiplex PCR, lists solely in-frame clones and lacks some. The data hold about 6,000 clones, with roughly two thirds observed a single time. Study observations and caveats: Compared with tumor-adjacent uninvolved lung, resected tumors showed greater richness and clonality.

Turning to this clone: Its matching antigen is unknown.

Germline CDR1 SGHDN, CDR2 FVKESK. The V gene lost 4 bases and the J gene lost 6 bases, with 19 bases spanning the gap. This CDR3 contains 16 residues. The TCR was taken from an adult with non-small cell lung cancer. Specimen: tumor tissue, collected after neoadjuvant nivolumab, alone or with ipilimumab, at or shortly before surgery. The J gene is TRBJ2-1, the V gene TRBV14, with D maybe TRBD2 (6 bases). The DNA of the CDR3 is TGTGCCAGCAGCCCACCGGGACTCTCGGTGGTCAATGAGCAGTTCTTC. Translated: CASSPPGLSVVNEQFF.